Below are 2 T cell receptor beta chains sequenced from a single sample in a study of T-cell memory formation after mild COVID-19. MiXCR, applied by TCRdb to the 5' RACE reads, yields one record per CDR3 protein. The table records roughly 610,000 distinct CDR3 sequences, roughly 17% of them present only once. The sequenced sample was PBMCs or a T cell subset sorted from them (not recorded which). These receptors were obtained from an adult woman who had mild COVID-19 (a few samples of this study predate the infection). Cell type and time point are not known.

CDR3 DNA sequence: TGTGCCACCAGTGACGGCGGACTCAATGAAAAACTGTTTTTT. Its protein product is CATSDGGLNEKLFF. V usage is TRBV24-1 and J usage is TRBJ1-4; D unresolved. V lost 4 bases and J lost 5, with 10 bases in between. CDR3 size: 14 residues. CDR1 is KGHDR, CDR2 SFDVKD, per germline.

The chain has TRBV12-5 and TRBJ2-3; maybe TRBD2 (6 bases). V lost 7 bases and J lost 2, with 10 bases in between. Per the germline V gene, CDR1 is LGHNT and CDR2 is FRNRAP. This CDR3 is built from 13 residues. The CDR3 DNA follows: TGTGCTAGTGATAGCGGTTCCACAGATACGCAGTATTTT. Translating it yields CASDSGSTDTQYF.